Following are 2 T cell receptor beta chains from one sample sequenced in a study of CD8 T cells in ankylosing spondylitis. TCRdb reanalysed the 5' RACE reads using MiXCR and keeps one entry per CDR3 protein. This table holds about 200,000 distinct CDR3 sequences, around 13% found once. Sequencing used blood, either unsorted or a sorted T cell fraction (not recorded which). The receptor set was obtained from a male donor with ankylosing spondylitis or in good health (not recorded which).

This clonotype has a handful of counts. The rearrangement links TRBV10-3 to TRBJ2-1; 7 bases match TRBD2. J gave up 2 bases and V 0 bases, and 7 bases lay outside the gene matches. The CDR3 covers 17 residues. The germline V gene encodes CDR1 ENHRY and CDR2 SYGVKD. The CDR3 spells CAISESSGLVPYNEQFF. The CDR3, as DNA: TGTGCCATCAGTGAGTCGAGTGGACTAGTACCCTACAATGAGCAGTTCTTC.

The rearrangement joins TRBV30 to TRBJ2-2; 7 bases match TRBD2. The CDR3 is made up of 16 amino acids. J was trimmed by 0 bases and V by 4 bases; bases with no gene match: 8. CDR1 is GTSNPN, CDR2 SVGIG, per germline (reference sequence). This CDR3 reads CAWTSGGDPNTGELFF. The CDR3 bases are TGTGCCTGGACTAGCGGAGGGGACCCGAACACCGGGGAGCTGTTTTTT.